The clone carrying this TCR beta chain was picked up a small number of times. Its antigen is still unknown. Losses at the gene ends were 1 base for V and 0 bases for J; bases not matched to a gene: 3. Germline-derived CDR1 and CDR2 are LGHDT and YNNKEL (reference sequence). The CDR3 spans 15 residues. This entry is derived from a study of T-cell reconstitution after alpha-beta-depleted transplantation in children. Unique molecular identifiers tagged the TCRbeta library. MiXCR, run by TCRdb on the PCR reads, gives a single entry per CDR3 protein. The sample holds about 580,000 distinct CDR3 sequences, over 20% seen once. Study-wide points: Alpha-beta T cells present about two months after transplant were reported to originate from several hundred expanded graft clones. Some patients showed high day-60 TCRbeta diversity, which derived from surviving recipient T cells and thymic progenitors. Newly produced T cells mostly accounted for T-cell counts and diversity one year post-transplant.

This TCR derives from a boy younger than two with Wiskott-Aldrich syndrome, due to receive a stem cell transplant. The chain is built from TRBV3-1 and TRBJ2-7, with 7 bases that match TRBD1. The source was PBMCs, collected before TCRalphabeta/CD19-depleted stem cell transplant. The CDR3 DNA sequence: TGTGCCAGCAGCCAAGGGACAGGAAGCTCCTACGAGCAGTACTTC. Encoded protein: CASSQGTGSSYEQYF.